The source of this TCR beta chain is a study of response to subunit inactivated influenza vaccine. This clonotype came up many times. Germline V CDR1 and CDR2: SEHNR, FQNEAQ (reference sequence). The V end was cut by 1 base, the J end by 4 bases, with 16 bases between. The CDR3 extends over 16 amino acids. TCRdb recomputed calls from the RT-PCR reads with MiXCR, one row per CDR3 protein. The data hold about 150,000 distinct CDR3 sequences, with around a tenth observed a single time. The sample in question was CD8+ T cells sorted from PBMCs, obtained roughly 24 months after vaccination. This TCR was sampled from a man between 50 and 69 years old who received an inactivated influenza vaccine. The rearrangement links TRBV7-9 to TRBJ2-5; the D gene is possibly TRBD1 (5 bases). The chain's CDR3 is CASSLVGVVSRETQYF. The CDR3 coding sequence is TGTGCCAGCAGCTTAGTAGGGGTCGTGTCGCGAGAGACCCAGTACTTC.